These 17 T cell receptor beta chains came from one sample sequenced in a study of sequential checkpoint blockade in melanoma. Treatment described: randomized to nivolumab then ipilimumab (arm A) or the reverse (arm B). Clones were sequenced by immunoSEQ multiplex PCR, and TCRdb holds only the in-frame ones, with some missing. The sample lists over 10,000 clones; around 70% were seen once. Sequencing was performed on CD8+ T cells sorted from blood (inferred from file names), taken from a patient given nivolumab and ipilimumab in sequence. The receptors here all came from a human donor with melanoma.

In this sample, this clone is large. V gene TRBV19 combines with J gene TRBJ2-7; TRBD1 is a possible D gene (6 bases). Germline CDR1 and CDR2: LNHDA and SQIVND (reference sequence). This CDR3 has 15 residues. Trimming removed 5 bases at V and 2 bases at J, with 16 bases between. The CDR3 sequence is CASSLGTTITYEQYF. The CDR3 coding sequence is TGTGCCAGTAGTCTCGGGACAACTATTACCTACGAGCAGTACTTC.

V and J are TRBV9 and TRBJ1-2; 8 bases match TRBD1. The junction had 14 bases not matched to a gene; V was cut back by 4 bases and J by 0 bases. The CDR3 is made up of 18 amino acids. Germline CDR1 reads SGDLS; CDR2 reads YYNGEE. The CDR3 DNA sequence: TGTGCCAGCAGCCCCCGGACAGGGATTTCACTAACTAACTATGGCTACACCTTC. Protein sequence: CASSPRTGISLTNYGYTF.

The chain has TRBV7-6 and TRBJ2-2; the D gene is possibly TRBD1 (5 bases). CDR3 length: 16 residues. The V end was cut by 5 bases, the J end by 1 base, with 14 bases between. Looked up from germline, CDR1 is SGHVS and CDR2 is FNYEAQ. DNA for the CDR3: TGTGCCAGCAGCAGCCTGACCCAGGGGAACACCGGGGAGCTGTTTTTT. Residues: CASSSLTQGNTGELFF.

The chain links TRBV6-6 to TRBJ2-7, with 7 bases matching TRBD1. V dropped 3 bases and J dropped 5; count of bases not matched to a gene: 13. The germline V gene encodes CDR1 MNHNY and CDR2 SVGAGI (reference sequence). The CDR3 consists of 16 residues. This CDR3 is CASSYPPTGAGDEQYV. CDR3 nucleotides: TGTGCCAGCAGTTATCCCCCTACAGGGGCTGGTGACGAGCAGTACGTC.

The gene calls are TRBV6-4 and TRBJ2-3, with 9 nucleotides matching TRBD2. Losses at the gene ends were 10 bases for V and 5 bases for J; bases not matched to a gene: 16. CDR1 is MRHNA, CDR2 SNTAGT, per germline. CDR3 length equals 16 residues. CDR3 sequence (DNA): TGTGCCACCAGCAAAGCGGGGGGCTCGGCGGGAGATACGCAGTATTTT. It yields the protein CATSKAGGSAGDTQYF.

The chain couples TRBV6-5 to TRBJ1-2; possibly TRBD1 for D (6 bases). The CDR3 has 14 residues. Germline CDR1 reads MNHEY; CDR2 reads SVGAGI. Trimming shortened V by 0 bases and J by 4 bases, and 9 bases separated the two germline ends. CDR3 in amino acids: CASSYSPGAYGYTF. The CDR3 nucleotides read TGTGCCAGCAGTTACTCCCCAGGGGCCTATGGCTACACCTTC.

The chain links TRBV7-9 to TRBJ1-1, with 9 bases identical to TRBD1. The V segment lost 4 bases and the J segment 3 bases; nucleotides outside the gene matches: 6. Germline V gives CDR1 SEHNR, CDR2 FQNEAQ (reference sequence). CDR3 length: 15 residues. The CDR3 DNA reads TGTGCCAGCAGCTCTCTAAACAGGGGGCACACTGAAGCTTTCTTT. It is translated as CASSSLNRGHTEAFF.

The chain recombines TRBV7-9 with TRBJ1-2; D ambiguous. With 4 bases removed from V and 8 bases from J, the gap between germline ends came to 11 bases. Germline V gives CDR1 SEHNR, CDR2 FQNEAQ (reference sequence). The CDR3 is 12 residues long. This chain's CDR3 is CASSSLVGGYTF. In DNA form, the CDR3 reads TGTGCCAGCAGCTCCCTCGTCGGGGGCTACACCTTC.

The table lists this clone with a few counts. This chain joins TRBV5-1 and TRBJ2-7; a weak D match, TRBD1 (6 bases). Trimming pared 0 bases from V and 4 bases from J, leaving 11 bases between. The V gene's germline CDR1 is SGHRS and CDR2 YFSETQ. This CDR3 has 14 amino acids. The CDR3, as DNA: TGCGCCAGCAGCTTGGAGCAGGGGATGTACGAGCAGTACTTC. Protein product: CASSLEQGMYEQYF.

This chain connects TRBV5-1 to TRBJ2-5, with 11 nucleotides matching TRBD2. The CDR3 loop spans 17 amino acids. Germline V gene data show CDR1 as SGHRS and CDR2 as YFSETQ. Trimming cost V 0 bases and J 6 bases; bases outside gene matches: 10. CDR3 region: CASSLGSGGAEKKTQYF. The CDR3 DNA reads as TGCGCCAGCAGCTTGGGTAGCGGGGGGGCCGAGAAAAAGACCCAGTACTTC.

The chain is built from TRBV4-2 and TRBJ2-1, with TRBD2 matching 8 bases. The CDR3 runs 18 residues. J lost 0 bases, V lost 0 bases, and 7 bases had no gene match. Germline V gives CDR1 LGHNA, CDR2 YNFKEQ. In DNA form, the CDR3 reads TGTGCCAGCAGCCAAGATCCGGGCGGGAGGCCCTCCTACAATGAGCAGTTCTTC. Protein sequence: CASSQDPGGRPSYNEQFF.

This chain links TRBV19 with TRBJ1-2, with D tentatively TRBD1 (6 bases). Germline loops: CDR1 LNHDA, CDR2 SQIVND (reference sequence). V lost 3 bases to trimming and J lost 1 base, with 9 bases between them. This CDR3 region has 14 residues. CDR3 protein: CASSMAGVNYGYTF. The CDR3 bases are TGTGCCAGTAGTATGGCAGGGGTTAACTATGGCTACACCTTC.

The rearrangement uses TRBV6-6 and TRBJ1-1, with D perhaps TRBD1 (5 bases). The CDR3 contains 14 residues. Trimming pared 5 bases from V and 8 bases from J, leaving 18 bases between. Per the germline V gene, CDR1 is MNHNY and CDR2 is SVGAGI (reference sequence). This CDR3 reads CASSPGYRSKEAFF. The DNA of the CDR3 is TGTGCCAGCAGTCCAGGATACAGGAGCAAAGAAGCTTTCTTT.

The V gene is TRBV5-6, the J gene TRBJ2-2, with D perhaps TRBD2 (5 bases). The CDR3 is 15 residues long. Germline V gives CDR1 SGHDT, CDR2 YYEEEE. Deletions cut 0 bases from V and 4 bases from J, with 10 bases between. The CDR3 spells CASSLESRGTGELFF. In DNA, the CDR3 is TGTGCCAGCAGCTTGGAATCTCGGGGCACCGGGGAGCTGTTTTTT.

This chain joins TRBV7-9 and TRBJ2-1; TRBD1 agrees at 12 bases. The V segment lost 6 bases and the J segment 14 bases; nucleotides outside the gene matches: 5. The germline V gene has CDR1 SEHNR and CDR2 FQNEAQ (reference sequence). The CDR3 extends over 12 amino acids. CDR3 region: CASRQGQGAKFF. CDR3 nucleotides: TGTGCCAGCAGACAGGGACAGGGGGCGAAGTTCTTC.

This clone came up a few times. This chain uses TRBV7-9 with TRBJ2-1, with TRBD2 matching over 9 bases. Germline V lookup: CDR1 SEHNR, CDR2 FQNEAQ (reference sequence). This CDR3 has 15 residues. Losses at the gene ends were 6 bases for V and 8 bases for J; bases not matched to a gene: 11. CDR3 coding DNA: TGTGCCAGCAGTTCCCGGGCGGGGGGGTCGGATGAGCAGTTCTTC. As protein: CASSSRAGGSDEQFF. Filled out from reference TRBV7-9 and TRBJ2-1, the complete variable domain reads DTGVSQNPRHKITKRGQNVTFRCDPISEHNRLYWYRQTLGQGPEFLTYFQNEAQLEKSRLLSDRFSAERPKGSFSTLEIQRTEQGDSAMYLCASSSRAGGSDEQFFGPGTRLTVL.

The rearrangement links TRBV5-1 to TRBJ2-5; TRBD2 matches 8 bases. This CDR3 region has 15 residues. Germline values: CDR1 SGHRS, CDR2 YFSETQ. The J segment lost 0 bases and the V segment lost 3 bases, leaving 4 bases of the junction unmatched. CDR3 in amino acids: CASSSAGANQETQYF. CDR3 sequence (DNA): TGCGCCAGCAGCTCAGCGGGGGCAAACCAAGAGACCCAGTACTTC.